Listed here is a single TCR beta chain. This clonotype was seen only a few times. Its recognized antigen is unknown. Base quality data are lacking; no much larger clone is found one base away. This record comes from a study of blood T cells in healthy people across ages (dated by TCRdb to the mid-2010s). General notes on the study: In model experiments, template switching captured about one uniquely barcoded TCR beta cDNA molecule for every two T cells. Using the same blood draw, the study looked at two additional independent replicas of 1 million unique cDNA reads for two donors, one aged 18 to 30 and the other aged 80 or older. To avoid experimental bias, donors of different ages were spread randomly across the sequencing lanes. The donors were split into four age groups: young (average 16 years), middle-aged (roughly 39), aged (more than 60) and long-lived (about 82). Using deep sequencing normalized with unique cDNA molecular identifiers, the study measured how TCR beta repertoire diversity changes with age.

Systemically healthy Caucasian individuals from Russia, some 40 in total and aged roughly 6 to 100 years, were included as donors. Approximately 9.7 milliliters of peripheral blood were drawn from each donor into EDTA-treated Vacutainer tubes. PBMCs were isolated by Ficoll-Paque density-gradient centrifugation, with at least 7 million obtained per sample. Total RNA, at least 5 micrograms per sample, was extracted from PBMCs with Trizol reagent. For every donor, an aliquot of PBMCs went through flow cytometry to measure the percentages of naive CD45RAhigh/CD27high T cells. On the study overall, not on this receptor specifically: Compared with the aged group, the long-lived group had more naive CD4+ T cells, fewer expanded clones and increased TCR diversity, suggesting age selection. As age increased, observed TCR beta diversity per million T cells dropped in a roughly linear way, and a significant reduction was already evident by age roughly 36. The percentage of naive T cells measured by flow cytometry correlated strongly with observed TCR beta diversity. Because profiling used bulk unsorted PBMCs, naive and antigen-experienced compartments could not be compared conclusively. Because the CMV infection status of the donors was unknown, age-related changes in expanded clonotypes may potentially have been confounded. Total diversity estimates from one million sequenced T cells were considered lower bounds and underestimates.

Preparation of the library involved 5' RACE. TCRdb lists the instrument as Illumina HiSeq 2500. The second PCR ran for roughly 7 to 11 cycles and used a J-beta primer mix along with a sample-barcoded 5' primer. A unique molecular identifier was introduced onto each TCR beta cDNA molecule by a template-switch 5' adaptor carrying 12 random nucleotides. Each sample yielded at least 3 million CDR3-containing paired-end reads. All of the RNA was converted into first-strand cDNA using the Mint cDNA synthesis kit, with a TRBC-specific oligonucleotide serving as the primer. After uracil-DNA glycosylase treatment, a first 18-cycle PCR used universal primers M1SS and BC2_uni_R on all cDNA. Per the original workflow: For normalization, 1 million high-quality reads were randomly selected from each sample, with every read carrying a distinct molecular identifier. Reads sharing molecular identifiers were discarded rather than binned into consensus sequences. MiTCR, set to a Q25 quality threshold and the strictest error-elimination algorithm, was used for CDR3 identification, clonotype clustering and error correction. A nonparametric unseen species model with Euler transformation was used to estimate a lower bound on total TCR beta diversity. TCRdb reanalyzed the raw reads on its own, using fastp at Q25 for trimming and MiXCR for clone calling, and kept in-frame beta chains. Rows are unified per CDR3 protein, each entry keeping the most common DNA and genes. TCRdb's processing, not the authors', yielded these V and J calls. For this sample the table gives about 640,000 distinct CDR3 sequences, of which roughly 50% were detected only once. The top ten constitute approximately 37% of the sample.

Measured from the cysteine to the phenylalanine, the CDR3 is 15 residues long. CDR3 DNA is the only sequence kept; it has 45 bases, read in frame from the first base. Trimming at the junction amounts to 0 bases on V and 4 bases on J, and the germline ends lie 12 bases apart. According to the germline V gene, CDR1 reads MNHEY and CDR2 reads SVGAGI. Specimen: blood. The sequence derives from a man aged 55 to 70 in good health. The rearrangement combines TRBV6-5 with TRBJ1-1; no D gene can be assigned with confidence. The CDR3 protein sequence reads: CASSYSKHWGTEAFF. The bases read TGTGCCAGCAGTTACTCGAAGCATTGGGGCACTGAAGCTTTCTTT.